The 32 T cell receptor beta chains listed next were all sequenced from one sample in a study of CD4 and CD8 cells across lung adenocarcinoma regions. TCRdb passed the PCR reads through MiXCR, listing each CDR3 protein once. The repertoire has 11,000 or so distinct CDR3 sequences, about 50% of them found once; the top ten carry 25% to 35%. Sequenced sample: CD8+ T cells from the center of a lung tumor. These receptor sequences come from a female donor with lung adenocarcinoma. The CD4 and CD8 labels of this study may be unreliable.

The chain combines TRBV6-4 with TRBJ2-1; 7 bases fit TRBD2. Germline lookup yields CDR1 MRHNA and CDR2 SNTAGT. The CDR3 covers 16 residues. The ends lost 3 bases at V and 2 bases at J; junction bases unmatched: 7. CDR3 in amino acids: CASSESPGLTYNEQFF. CDR3 coding DNA: TGTGCCAGCAGTGAGTCCCCGGGACTAACCTACAATGAGCAGTTCTTC.

This clonotype was picked up one time. CDR3 DNA sequence: TGTGCCAGCAGTTACTCGATTTCCTTGAGCTCCTACAATGAGCAGTTCTTC. Its translation: CASSYSISLSSYNEQFF. The chain uses TRBV6-5 and TRBJ2-1, with D hard to call. V gave up 0 bases and J gave up 0 bases, with 12 bases separating them. This CDR3 has 17 residues. Germline-derived CDR1 and CDR2 are MNHEY and SVGAGI.

CDR3 nucleotide sequence: TGTGCCAGCAGTCGCGGGGGGGGTTTTCAAGATACGCAGTATTTT. Translating it yields CASSRGGGFQDTQYF. The rearrangement joins TRBV6-1 to TRBJ2-3; TRBD2 matches at 9 bases. The CDR3 is 15 amino acids. The germline V gene encodes CDR1 MNHNS and CDR2 SASEGT. The junction had 8 bases not matched to a gene; V was cut back by 5 bases and J by 5 bases.

The genes are TRBV11-2 and TRBJ2-2, with 7 bases matching TRBD1. The DNA matches TRBJ2-3 better at its end, which makes the J call doubtful. Looked up from germline, CDR1 is SGHAT and CDR2 is FQNNGV. The CDR3 is 16 amino acids. In DNA, the CDR3 is TGTGCCAGCAGCTCCCAGGGGGTCGCGAACACCGGGGCGCAGTATTTT. It yields the protein CASSSQGVANTGAQYF.

The V gene is TRBV27, the J gene TRBJ2-7; weak D call: TRBD2 (6 bases). Trimming took 6 bases from V and 3 from J, leaving 12 bases between them. The CDR3 is made up of 13 amino acids. Germline CDR1 and CDR2: MNHEY and SMNVEV (reference sequence). In DNA, the CDR3 is TGTGCCAGCAGAGTCGGGAGTAGCTACGAGCAGTACTTC. Amino acid sequence: CASRVGSSYEQYF.

The genes are TRBV6-1 and TRBJ2-3; TRBD2 agrees at 9 bases. CDR3 length equals 15 residues. J gave up 4 bases and V 8 bases, and 10 bases lay outside the gene matches. The germline gives CDR1 MNHNS, CDR2 SASEGT. CDR3 sequence (DNA): TGTGCCAGCGGAACTAGCGGGCTCGGGCCAGATACGCAGTATTTT. Translating it yields CASGTSGLGPDTQYF.

This clonotype was counted many times. The chain carries TRBV12-5 and TRBJ2-5, with TRBD1 matching over 9 bases. This CDR3 is built from 15 residues. Germline loops: CDR1 LGHNT, CDR2 FRNRAP. Trimming took 6 bases from V and 1 from J; bases not matched to a gene: 6. The CDR3 loop reads CASGTDRGTQETQYF. The CDR3 DNA sequence: TGTGCTAGTGGAACCGACAGGGGGACCCAAGAGACCCAGTACTTC.

This sequence joins TRBV4-1 and TRBJ2-2; the D call may be TRBD1 or TRBD2 (5 bases each). Trimming took off 2 bases at V and 3 bases at J, with 13 bases between the two ends. Germline V lookup: CDR1 MGHRA, CDR2 YSYEKL. The CDR3 is made up of 16 amino acids. DNA for the CDR3: TGCGCCAGCAGCCAACCCCACGGGACGGACACCGGGGAGCTGTTTTTT. It codes for CASSQPHGTDTGELFF.

V usage is TRBV10-1 and J usage is TRBJ2-3, with D possibly being TRBD2 (6 bases). V was clipped by 3 bases and J by 4 bases, with 17 bases between them. Germline loops: CDR1 WNHNN, CDR2 SYGVQD (reference sequence). This CDR3 has 16 residues. The CDR3, as DNA: TGCGCCAGCAGTGATAATAGCGGTTCTGTCGCAGATACGCAGTATTTT. Amino acids: CASSDNSGSVADTQYF.

The gene calls are TRBV10-3 and TRBJ2-5; either TRBD1 or TRBD2 may supply D (5 bases each). The J call is doubtful: the DNA matches TRBJ2-3 better. CDR3 length: 14 amino acids. Germline CDR1 reads ENHRY; CDR2 reads SYGVKD. The CDR3 here is CAGRWGSGPDTQYF. CDR3 DNA sequence: TGTGCGGGCAGGTGGGGGAGTGGCCCAGATACGCAGTATTTT.

With regard to this clonotype: The junction shows a germline mismatch at one end, possibly a read error. V is TRBV6-1 and J is TRBJ2-2; 7 bases agree with TRBD1. CDR3 length: 14 residues. Germline-derived CDR1 and CDR2 are MNHNS and SASEGT. In DNA, the CDR3 is TGTGCCAGCAAAGGGACAGTGATTACAGGGGCGCTGTTTTTT. Its protein product is CASKGTVITGALFF.

J is TRBJ2-1 and V is TRBV11-2; D may be TRBD2 (5 bases). Looked up from germline, CDR1 is SGHAT and CDR2 is FQNNGV. V shed 4 bases and J shed 13 bases, with 11 bases lying between them. This CDR3 is built from 11 residues. The CDR3 spells CASSSWETQFF. DNA for the CDR3: TGTGCCAGCAGCTCGTGGGAGACCCAGTTCTTC.

This clonotype has ten or more counts. The rearrangement joins TRBV6-6 to TRBJ2-1; a possible D gene is TRBD2 (7 bases). Germline CDR1 is MNHNY and CDR2 is SVGAGI (reference sequence). Trimming removed 0 bases at V and 8 bases at J, with 14 bases between. The CDR3 has 15 amino acids. The DNA of the CDR3 is TGTGCCAGCAGTTACTCAGGGGGGGGTTTCGATGAGCAGTTCTTC. The encoded protein is CASSYSGGGFDEQFF.

This clonotype has only one observation. This chain links TRBV5-6 with TRBJ1-2, with D perhaps matching TRBD1 (6 bases). Germline V gene data show CDR1 as SGHDT and CDR2 as YYEEEE. The V end was cut by 4 bases, the J end by 4 bases, with 23 bases between. The CDR3 sequence is 17 residues long. CDR3 bases: TGTGCCAGCAGCCCTTTCATTCGACAGGAGCCGTCCTATGGCTACACCTTC. Residues: CASSPFIRQEPSYGYTF.

The chain uses TRBV6-1 and TRBJ2-5, with no clear D. The J call may be in error: the DNA end matches TRBJ2-7 better. Per germline, CDR1 MNHNS and CDR2 SASEGT. This CDR3 is 12 amino acids long. CDR3 nucleotides: TGTGCCAGTCGCCGGAGCACGAACGAGCAGTACTTC. Protein sequence: CASRRSTNEQYF.

To note about this clonotype: The junction departs from germline at one end; a sequencing error may be responsible. The V call is TRBV6-5, the J call TRBJ2-1; 11 bases are shared with TRBD2. This CDR3 has 21 amino acids. Germline V gene lookup returns CDR1 MNHEY and CDR2 SVGAGI. The CDR3 is CTSSYASPGGRLAGGRDEQFF. For the CDR3, the DNA is TGTACCAGCAGTTACGCCTCCCCCGGGGGGAGGCTAGCGGGAGGCAGGGATGAGCAGTTCTTC.

This sequence joins TRBV7-2 and TRBJ2-3; the D gene is possibly TRBD2 (5 bases). Trimming took off 5 bases at V and 1 base at J, with 16 bases between the two ends. There are 16 residues in the CDR3. Germline-derived CDR1 and CDR2 are SGHTA and FQGNSA. In DNA, the CDR3 is TGTGCCAGCAGCGCGCCTTTGGCCGGGGGCACAGATACGCAGTATTTT. Residues: CASSAPLAGGTDTQYF.

The chain links TRBV7-8 to TRBJ2-1; the D is unclear. The last part of the DNA fits TRBJ2-5 better; the J call may be wrong. CDR1 SGHVS and CDR2 FQNEAQ come from the germline V gene. The CDR3 has 14 residues. CDR3 DNA sequence: TGTGCCAGCAGCTTAGCAGAGACATCTAGGACCCAGTACTTC. Protein: CASSLAETSRTQYF.

This clonotype was seen only a few times. The chain combines TRBV6-5 with TRBJ2-3; TRBD2 aligns across 13 bases. This CDR3 contains 16 residues. Germline V CDR1 and CDR2: MNHEY, SVGAGI. Trimming cost V 4 bases and J 5 bases; bases outside gene matches: 6. This CDR3 is CASSSRLAGGQDTQYF. In nucleotides, the CDR3 is TGTGCCAGCAGTTCAAGACTAGCGGGGGGCCAAGATACGCAGTATTTT.

As concerns this clonotype: The junction shows a germline mismatch at one end, possibly a read error. V and J are TRBV6-1 and TRBJ2-1, with 7 bases identical to TRBD2. Germline V lookup: CDR1 MNHNS, CDR2 SASEGT. The length of the CDR3 is 15 residues. Here the CDR3 DNA reads TGTGCCAGCGGATTCTCCGGTGCTAGCGGCAATGCGCAGTTCTTC. Translating gives CASGFSGASGNAQFF.

This chain uses TRBV27 with TRBJ2-5, with D possibly being TRBD1 (6 bases). The germline V gene encodes CDR1 MNHEY and CDR2 SMNVEV (reference sequence). V was shortened by 4 bases and J by 3 bases, with 9 bases between the two germline ends. This CDR3 contains 13 residues. As DNA, the CDR3 is TGTGCCAGCAGTTCCTGGACAGAAGAGACCCAGTACTTC. This codes for CASSSWTEETQYF.

Note on this clonotype: The germline gene is not matched at one end of the junction; a read error may be the cause. The chain joins TRBV12-3 or TRBV12-4 to TRBJ2-3, with 11 bases identical to TRBD1. The CDR3 consists of 16 residues. CDR3 protein: CASSPGQGGRPDTQYF. The CDR3 DNA is TGTGCCAGCAGCCCGGGACAGGGGGGAAGGCCAGATACCCAGTATTTT.

J is TRBJ2-1 and V is TRBV6-5; TRBD2 is a possible D gene (6 bases). The J call is doubtful: the DNA matches TRBJ2-5 better. Germline V gene lookup returns CDR1 MNHEY and CDR2 SVGAGI. The CDR3 sequence is 16 residues long. In nucleotides, the CDR3 is TGTGCCAGCAGTTACTCTATAGCGGAGAAGGGGGAGACCCAGTACTTC. Amino acid sequence: CASSYSIAEKGETQYF.

This chain joins TRBV5-1 and TRBJ2-4; 10 bases line up with TRBD1. The J call could be wrong; TRBJ2-7 is a better fit for the DNA end. Germline lookup yields CDR1 SGHRS and CDR2 YFSETQ. The CDR3 runs 18 residues. The CDR3 here is CASSYLPGQGKESYEQYF. CDR3 nucleotides: TGCGCCAGCAGCTACCTACCGGGACAGGGGAAAGAAAGCTACGAGCAGTACTTC.

Turning to this clonotype: Germline is not matched at one junction end, which may reflect a read error. V is TRBV6-4 and J is TRBJ2-4; perhaps TRBD2 as D (7 bases). CDR3 size: 15 residues. Germline V lookup: CDR1 MRHNA, CDR2 SNTAGT. CDR3 DNA sequence: TGTGCCGCGGGGGCCGGGGGCAGGGGTCTAGACATCCAGTACTTC. It codes for CAAGAGGRGLDIQYF.

This clonotype is categorized as large (0.1 to 1%). The chain recombines TRBV6-5 with TRBJ2-1; the match to TRBD2 covers 13 bases. This CDR3 has 16 amino acids. V gave up 0 bases and J gave up 8 bases; unmatched junction bases: 4. Per the germline V gene, CDR1 is MNHEY and CDR2 is SVGAGI. The CDR3 coding sequence is TGTGCCAGCAGTTACTCGCCGGGACTAGCGGGGTATGAGCAGTTCTTC. It encodes CASSYSPGLAGYEQFF.

The chain joins TRBV30 to TRBJ1-1, with D tentatively TRBD1 (6 bases). This CDR3 contains 13 residues. V lost 3 bases, J lost 0 bases, and 8 bases lay in between. Looked up from germline, CDR1 is GTSNPN and CDR2 is SVGIG (reference sequence). CDR3 amino acids: CAWRGQLNTEAFF. The CDR3 region has the DNA TGTGCCTGGAGAGGACAGCTGAACACTGAAGCTTTCTTT.

The chain couples TRBV6-1 to TRBJ1-1, with a weak D call TRBD1 (6 bases). The CDR3 spans 13 residues. Germline loops: CDR1 MNHNS, CDR2 SASEGT. V shed 3 bases and J shed 6 bases, with 11 bases lying between them. The CDR3 DNA is TGTGCCAGCAGTGAGGGGGGCAGTCCTGAAGCTTTCTTT. Its protein product is CASSEGGSPEAFF.

The chain is built from TRBV11-3 and TRBJ1-1; D may be TRBD1 (6 bases). V shed 0 bases and J shed 4 bases, with 12 bases lying between them. Germline CDR1 reads SGHNT; CDR2 reads YENEEA. The CDR3 totals 15 residues. The CDR3 is CASSLDSGGSTEAFF. CDR3 DNA: TGTGCCAGCAGCTTAGATTCGGGGGGCTCCACTGAAGCTTTCTTT.

Comments on this clonotype: Sequence at one end of the junction differs from germline and may be a read error. The V gene is TRBV6-5, the J gene TRBJ2-1; 11 bases match TRBD2. CDR3 length equals 15 residues. CDR1 and CDR2 from the germline V gene are MNHEY and SVGAGI. The CDR3 sequence: CARRFSGTSGDEQFF. Here the CDR3 DNA reads TGTGCCAGGAGATTCTCCGGGACTAGCGGCGATGAGCAGTTTTTC.

J is TRBJ2-7 and V is TRBV20-1; possible D gene TRBD2, 5 bases. The V end was cut by 3 bases, the J end by 6 bases, with 12 bases between. There are 12 residues in the CDR3. Germline V gene data show CDR1 as DFQATT and CDR2 as SNEGSKA (reference sequence). CDR3: CSASEGLFEQYF. Here the CDR3 DNA reads TGCAGTGCTAGTGAGGGCCTTTTCGAGCAGTACTTC.

V and J are TRBV7-2 and TRBJ2-3, with D possibly called TRBD1 or TRBD2 (5 bases each). In germline, CDR1 is SGHTA, CDR2 FQGNSA. The V end lost 4 bases, the J end lost 2 bases, and 7 bases lay between the germline ends. This CDR3 is 13 amino acids long. The CDR3 spells CASSWDLTDTQYF. CDR3 in DNA: TGTGCCAGCAGCTGGGACCTCACAGATACGCAGTATTTT.